The 26 T cell receptor beta chains below were found in one sample sequenced in a study of identical twins. TCRdb reanalysed the 5' RACE reads using MiXCR and keeps one entry per CDR3 protein. Among around 690,000 distinct CDR3 sequences listed, 21% were seen once. This sample also belongs to another study, concerning T cells expressing NK-cell markers.

The sequenced material came from PBMCs. These receptors all come from a woman aged 18-29 years in good health.

The chain joins TRBV2 to TRBJ2-1, with 10 positions matching TRBD1. The trim removed 6 bases at V and 1 base at J, leaving 18 bases unmatched. There are 20 residues in the CDR3. Germline CDR1 reads SNHLY; CDR2 reads FYNNEI. In nucleotides, the CDR3 is TGTGCCAGCAGAGCTTCCGGGACAGGGGTGCAGAAGCCTTCCTACAATGAGCAGTTCTTC. Its translation: CASRASGTGVQKPSYNEQFF.

This clonotype was seen at least ten times. The V call is TRBV6-1, the J call TRBJ2-5; 8 positions match TRBD1. Unmatched junction bases numbered 12, after V lost 7 bases and J lost 5 bases. CDR3 length: 15 amino acids. The germline V gene encodes CDR1 MNHNS and CDR2 SASEGT. CDR3 protein: CASIRTGRSEETQYF. The DNA of the CDR3 is TGTGCCAGCATCCGGACAGGGAGGAGTGAGGAGACCCAGTACTTC.

This clonotype was seen repeatedly, ten times or more. This chain connects TRBV3-1 to TRBJ2-2; D is perhaps TRBD2 (6 bases). The CDR3 has 14 residues. Looked up from germline, CDR1 is LGHDT and CDR2 is YNNKEL (reference sequence). The V end lost 4 bases, the J end lost 6 bases, and 12 bases lay between the germline ends. In nucleotides, the CDR3 is TGTGCCAGCAGCCTGGGACTCCTCCCCGGGGAGCTGTTTTTT. It is translated as CASSLGLLPGELFF.

The V gene is TRBV7-9, the J gene TRBJ2-7, with TRBD1 matching 7 bases. Trimming at V came to 5 bases and at J to 4 bases, leaving 14 bases not matched to a gene. CDR3 size: 16 residues. Germline CDR1 SEHNR, CDR2 FQNEAQ (reference sequence). As DNA, the CDR3 is TGTGCCAGCAGCAAAGGGGGCGAGACAGGCCCTTACGAGCAGTACTTC. Translation gives CASSKGGETGPYEQYF.

The gene calls are TRBV20-1 and TRBJ2-7; TRBD2 aligns across 8 bases. The length of the CDR3 is 14 residues. With V trimmed by 0 bases and J by 4 bases, 5 bases remained unmatched. CDR1 and CDR2 from the germline V gene are DFQATT and SNEGSKA (reference sequence). The CDR3 loop is CSARDLSGKYEQYF. The CDR3 DNA sequence: TGCAGTGCTAGAGATCTTAGCGGGAAATACGAGCAGTACTTC.

This clonotype was counted many times. The CDR3 nucleotides read TGCGCCAGCAGCTTGGAGTCAGATACGCAGTATTTT. This translates into CASSLESDTQYF. The chain couples TRBV5-1 to TRBJ2-3, with D hard to call. Trimming took off 0 bases at V and 4 bases at J, with 3 bases between the two ends. In germline, CDR1 is SGHRS, CDR2 YFSETQ. The CDR3 totals 12 residues.

The V call is TRBV25-1, the J call TRBJ2-6; D is ambiguous. CDR1 and CDR2 (germline): MGHDK, SYGVNS. CDR3 length equals 11 residues. Trimming took off 1 base at V and 12 bases at J, with 4 bases between the two ends. The CDR3 DNA reads TGTGCCAGCAGTGAATCGCTCGTCCTGACTTTC. Protein: CASSESLVLTF.

This clonotype was observed at least ten times. This rearrangement joins TRBV11-3 to TRBJ2-1; D not resolved. V lost 4 bases and J 6 bases, leaving 7 bases between the germline ends. The CDR3 contains 12 residues. The germline V gene encodes CDR1 SGHNT and CDR2 YENEEA. The CDR3: CASSSDFNEQFF. CDR3 nucleotides: TGTGCCAGCAGCTCCGACTTCAATGAGCAGTTCTTC.

The chain has TRBV7-2 and TRBJ2-5, with 7 positions matching TRBD2. Trimming removed 5 bases from V and 5 bases from J; junction bases left unmatched: 5. Germline CDR1 reads SGHTA; CDR2 reads FQGNSA. This CDR3 has 13 amino acids. The CDR3 loop is CASSHGAGETQYF. For the CDR3, the DNA is TGTGCCAGCAGCCATGGAGCGGGGGAGACCCAGTACTTC.

This clonotype turned up a few times. The rearrangement links TRBV7-6 to TRBJ2-7, with 9 bases matching TRBD1. Trimming at V came to 5 bases and at J to 2 bases, leaving 10 bases not matched to a gene. This CDR3 spans 16 amino acids. Germline V gene sequence: CDR1 SGHVS, CDR2 FNYEAQ. The CDR3 DNA sequence: TGTGCCAGCAGCCTCTACCGGGACAGGGTTCCCTACGAGCAGTACTTC. This encodes CASSLYRDRVPYEQYF.

The chain carries TRBV20-1 and TRBJ1-5; D is uncertain. V was pared by 2 bases and J by 0 bases, with 11 bases between. The CDR3 length is 15 residues. In germline, CDR1 is DFQATT, CDR2 SNEGSKA (reference sequence). CDR3 bases: TGCAGTGCTAGAACACTTATTAATAGCAATCAGCCCCAGCATTTT. It codes for CSARTLINSNQPQHF.

The chain carries TRBV10-3 and TRBJ1-2; no definite D call. The length of the CDR3 is 15 residues. V was shortened by 2 bases and J by 3 bases, with 13 bases between the two germline ends. Germline CDR1 is ENHRY and CDR2 is SYGVKD. CDR3 bases: TGTGCCATCAGTGAGGGACCGACGAGGGACTATGGCTACACCTTC. It is translated as CAISEGPTRDYGYTF.

CDR3 in amino acids: CASSQEASGSFSDTQYF. CDR3 nucleotides: TGCGCCAGCAGCCAAGAGGCTAGCGGGAGTTTTTCAGATACGCAGTATTTT. The V call is TRBV4-3, the J call TRBJ2-3; 10 positions match TRBD2. The germline CDR1 and CDR2 sequences are LGHNA and YSLEER. The CDR3 covers 17 residues. The junction had 7 bases not matched to a gene; V was cut back by 0 bases and J by 4 bases.

The chain links TRBV7-6 to TRBJ2-7, with D hard to call. Germline loops: CDR1 SGHVS, CDR2 FNYEAQ. The CDR3 sequence is 14 residues long. The V and J ends lost 1 base and 5 bases respectively, with 12 bases between them. The CDR3: CASSLGGGFDEQYF. For the CDR3, the DNA is TGTGCCAGCAGCTTAGGTGGCGGCTTCGACGAGCAGTACTTC. The full variable domain, its missing parts supplied by reference TRBV7-6 and TRBJ2-7, is GAGVSQSPRYKVTKRGQDVALRCDPISGHVSLYWYRQALGQGPEFLTYFNYEAQQDKSGLPNDRFSAERPEGSISTLTIQRTEQRDSAMYRCASSLGGGFDEQYFGPGTRLTVT.

V is TRBV4-2 and J is TRBJ2-1, with 10 bases fitting TRBD2. The trim removed 4 bases at V and 9 bases at J, leaving 9 bases unmatched. Germline V gene lookup returns CDR1 LGHNA and CDR2 YNFKEQ. CDR3 size: 15 residues. CDR3 loop: CASSPLAGVLTEQFF. In DNA form, the CDR3 reads TGTGCCAGCAGCCCCCTAGCGGGGGTCCTAACTGAGCAGTTCTTC.

This sequence joins TRBV20-1 and TRBJ1-1; the D is unclear. CDR1 and CDR2 (germline): DFQATT, SNEGSKA (reference sequence). The CDR3 covers 15 residues. The V gene lost 0 bases and the J gene lost 10 bases, with 21 bases spanning the gap. The CDR3 is CSAREDPDRDIGAFF. For the CDR3, the DNA is TGCAGTGCTAGAGAGGACCCAGACCGGGATATTGGAGCTTTCTTT.

The table lists this clonotype with many counts. The chain uses TRBV2 and TRBJ2-3; unclear D gene. The CDR3 totals 12 residues. Trimming shortened V by 3 bases and J by 3 bases, and 4 bases separated the two germline ends. Germline V gene lookup returns CDR1 SNHLY and CDR2 FYNNEI. The chain's CDR3 is CASSERTDTQYF. The CDR3 DNA reads TGTGCCAGCAGTGAGAGGACAGATACGCAGTATTTT.

The chain joins TRBV4-1 to TRBJ2-7; 9 nucleotides agree with TRBD1. Germline V CDR1 and CDR2: MGHRA, YSYEKL. The CDR3 is 16 amino acids. Trimming cost V 0 bases and J 3 bases; bases outside gene matches: 6. This CDR3 is CASSQDMGTGNYEQYF. The CDR3 DNA sequence: TGCGCCAGCAGCCAAGATATGGGGACAGGGAACTACGAGCAGTACTTC.

This clonotype was detected many times. The rearrangement joins TRBV20-1 to TRBJ2-7, with 8 bases matching TRBD2. Germline values: CDR1 DFQATT, CDR2 SNEGSKA (reference sequence). Germline trimming cut 5 bases from V and 1 base from J; bases unmatched to any gene: 7. The CDR3 is 14 amino acids. CDR3 in amino acids: CSAGPGTRSYEQYF. CDR3 DNA sequence: TGCAGTGCTGGCCCCGGGACTAGGTCCTACGAGCAGTACTTC.

This clonotype was recorded many times. V and J are TRBV6-1 and TRBJ1-1, with a weak D call TRBD1 (5 bases). Per germline, CDR1 MNHNS and CDR2 SASEGT. Trimming left V 6 bases short and J 0 bases short, with 14 bases between. This CDR3 has 15 residues. CDR3 in amino acids: CASSFTKTVNTEAFF. The DNA for the CDR3 is TGTGCCAGCAGCTTCACCAAGACAGTGAACACTGAAGCTTTCTTT.

This sequence joins TRBV29-1 and TRBJ2-1; D may be TRBD2 (5 bases). CDR1 is SQVTM and CDR2 is ANQGSEA in the germline V gene. The CDR3 consists of 12 residues. V gave up 4 bases and J gave up 9 bases, with 13 bases separating them. The CDR3 DNA follows: TGCAGCGTTGTATCCCCCCGGGGTGAGCAGTTCTTC. It codes for CSVVSPRGEQFF.

The chain carries TRBV7-9 and TRBJ2-7; TRBD1 might be the D (6 bases). CDR3 length: 14 residues. V lost 4 bases and J 6 bases, leaving 16 bases between the germline ends. In germline, CDR1 is SEHNR, CDR2 FQNEAQ (reference sequence). The CDR3 loop reads CASSSGQGVGEQYF. The CDR3 bases are TGTGCCAGCAGCTCGGGACAAGGGGTTGGCGAGCAGTACTTC.

The gene calls are TRBV12-3 or TRBV12-4 and TRBJ2-7; tentative D call: TRBD2 (6 bases). V gave up 4 bases and J gave up 2 bases, with 12 bases separating them. This CDR3 has 14 amino acids. Here the CDR3 reads CASSYGTVPYEQYF. DNA for the CDR3: TGTGCCAGCAGTTACGGGACTGTCCCCTACGAGCAGTACTTC.

The table lists this clonotype with a few counts. The rearrangement uses TRBV20-1 and TRBJ2-1, with 9 nucleotides matching TRBD2. Germline V lookup: CDR1 DFQATT, CDR2 SNEGSKA (reference sequence). The CDR3 is made up of 18 amino acids. The trim removed 4 bases at V and 3 bases at J, leaving 16 bases unmatched. CDR3 sequence (DNA): TGCAGTGCTAACACACCCATGACTAGCGGTAAGATCTACAATGAGCAGTTCTTC. Its translation: CSANTPMTSGKIYNEQFF.

This sequence joins TRBV7-2 and TRBJ2-7, with 7 bases lining up with TRBD2. Germline V gene lookup returns CDR1 SGHTA and CDR2 FQGNSA. This CDR3 has 17 residues. The V and J ends lost 7 bases and 0 bases, in that order; junction bases with no gene match: 15. CDR3 in DNA: TGTGCCAGCACAAACCCTACCCAGCGGGATCTCTCCTACGAGCAGTACTTC. Amino acid sequence: CASTNPTQRDLSYEQYF.

The chain combines TRBV19 with TRBJ1-1; TRBD1 might be the D (6 bases). The germline V gene has CDR1 LNHDA and CDR2 SQIVND (reference sequence). CDR3 size: 15 residues. Trimming stripped 9 bases from V and 1 base from J, with 18 bases between. CDR3: CASTRPGHPNTEAFF. The DNA of the CDR3 is TGTGCCAGCACTAGACCGGGACACCCGAACACTGAAGCTTTCTTT.